This T cell receptor beta chain stems from a study of blood T cell repertoires in COVID-19. CDR3 length: 13 amino acids. Deletions cut 0 bases from V and 6 bases from J, with 9 bases between. CDR1 SGHNT and CDR2 YYREEE come from the germline V gene (reference sequence). This clone showed up just a few times. The same CDR3 can be traced to other DNA sequences in this sample. Assay used: immunoSEQ multiplex PCR; TCRdb lists only in-frame clones, some missing. The sample consists of roughly 300,000 clones, around 90% of them appearing once. The chain is built from TRBV5-4 and TRBJ1-2, with D possibly matching TRBD1 (5 bases). This receptor was taken from a woman in her thirties who had recovered from COVID-19. The sequencing sample was made of PBMCs or T cells enriched from blood (not recorded which). The CDR3 spells CASSLGQGDGYTF. The CDR3 DNA is TGTGCCAGCAGCTTGGGCCAGGGTGATGGCTACACCTTC.